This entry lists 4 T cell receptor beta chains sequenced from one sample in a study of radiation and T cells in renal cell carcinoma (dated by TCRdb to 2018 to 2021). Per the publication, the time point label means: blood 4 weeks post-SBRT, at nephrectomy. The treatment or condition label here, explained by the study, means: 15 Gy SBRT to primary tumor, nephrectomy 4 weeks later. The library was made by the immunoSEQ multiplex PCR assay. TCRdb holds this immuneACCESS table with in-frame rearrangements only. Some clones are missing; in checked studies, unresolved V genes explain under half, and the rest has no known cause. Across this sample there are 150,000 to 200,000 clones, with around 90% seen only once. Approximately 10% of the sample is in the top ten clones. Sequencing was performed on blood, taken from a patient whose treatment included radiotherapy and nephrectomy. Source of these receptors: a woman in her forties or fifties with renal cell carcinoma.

CDR3: CASSLGTGGPGELFF. DNA of the CDR3: TGTGCCAGCAGCCTGGGGACAGGGGGCCCCGGGGAGCTGTTTTTT. The chain joins TRBV11-3 to TRBJ2-2, with 12 positions matching TRBD1. Germline V CDR1 and CDR2: SGHNT, YENEEA. There are 15 residues in the CDR3. V lost 5 bases and J lost 6; bases outside the gene matches: 4. The complete variable domain, with remaining parts taken from reference TRBV11-3 and TRBJ2-2, reads EAGVVQSPRYKIIEKKQPVAFWCNPISGHNTLYWYLQNLGQGPELLIRYENEEAVDDSQLPKDRFSAERLKGVDSTLKIQPAELGDSAVYLCASSLGTGGPGELFFGEGSRLTVL.

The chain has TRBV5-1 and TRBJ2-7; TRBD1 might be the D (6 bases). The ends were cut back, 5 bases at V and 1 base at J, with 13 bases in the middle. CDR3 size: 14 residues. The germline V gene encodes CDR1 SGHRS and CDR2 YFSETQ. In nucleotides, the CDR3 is TGCGCCAGCAGTTCCTCCCAGGGGTCCTACGAGCAGTACTTC. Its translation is CASSSSQGSYEQYF.

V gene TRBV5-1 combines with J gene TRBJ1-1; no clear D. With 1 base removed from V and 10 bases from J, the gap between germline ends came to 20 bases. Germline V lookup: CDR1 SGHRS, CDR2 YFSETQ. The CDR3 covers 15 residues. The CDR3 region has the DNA TGCGCCAGCAGCTTGTCCGGGCAGCCAGCTCCGGGAGCTTTCTTT. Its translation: CASSLSGQPAPGAFF.

The DNA for the CDR3 is TGTGCCAGCAGCCAAGTTGGGGCCGCTACAGATACGCAGTATTTT. Residues: CASSQVGAATDTQYF. This chain joins TRBV4-2 and TRBJ2-3; possible D gene TRBD1, 5 bases. Germline-derived CDR1 and CDR2 are LGHNA and YNFKEQ. The germline V and J ends were trimmed by 1 base and 3 bases, with 11 bases remaining between them. The CDR3 has 15 residues.